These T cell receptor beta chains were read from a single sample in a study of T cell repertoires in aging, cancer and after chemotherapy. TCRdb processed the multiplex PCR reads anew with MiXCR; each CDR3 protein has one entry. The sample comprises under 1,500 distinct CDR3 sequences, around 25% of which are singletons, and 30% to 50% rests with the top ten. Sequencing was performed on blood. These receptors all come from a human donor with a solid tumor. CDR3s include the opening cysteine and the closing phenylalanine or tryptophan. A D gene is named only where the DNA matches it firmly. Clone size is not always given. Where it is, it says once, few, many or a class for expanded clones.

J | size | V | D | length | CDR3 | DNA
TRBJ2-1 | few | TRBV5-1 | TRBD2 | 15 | CASSPSGDPWNEQFF | TGCGCCAGCAGCCCTAGCGGGGACCCGTGGAATGAGCAGTTCTTC
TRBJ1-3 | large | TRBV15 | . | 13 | CATSRVHGDTIYF | TGTGCCACCAGCAGAGTGCACGGGGACACCATATATTTT
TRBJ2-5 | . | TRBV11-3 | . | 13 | CASSLQGKETQYF | TGTGCCAGCAGCTTACAGGGAAAAGAGACCCAGTACTTC
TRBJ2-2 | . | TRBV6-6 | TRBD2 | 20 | CASSSPRTSGRAATTGELFF | TGTGCCAGCAGTTCCCCCCGGACTAGCGGGAGGGCAGCGACCACCGGGGAGCTGTTTTTT
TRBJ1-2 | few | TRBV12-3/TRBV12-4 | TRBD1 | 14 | CASSLSRGSYGYTF | TGTGCCAGCAGTTTATCCAGGGGGTCCTATGGCTACACCTTC
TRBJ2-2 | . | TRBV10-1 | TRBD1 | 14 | CASSETGVGGELFF | TGCGCCAGCAGTGAGACAGGGGTAGGCGGGGAGCTGTTTTTT
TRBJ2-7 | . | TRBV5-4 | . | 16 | CASSLVEAGEGYEQYF | TGTGCCAGCAGCTTGGTGGAGGCAGGTGAAGGCTACGAGCAGTACTTC
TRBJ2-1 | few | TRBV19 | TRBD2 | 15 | CASSRTSGRAREQFF | TGTGCCAGTAGTCGGACTAGCGGGAGGGCCAGGGAGCAGTTCTTC
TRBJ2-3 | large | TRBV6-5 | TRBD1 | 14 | CAVSDREGSDTQYF | TGTGCCGTCTCGGACAGGGAAGGCTCAGATACGCAGTATTTT
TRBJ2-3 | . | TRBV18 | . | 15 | CASSPEGASTDTQYF | TGTGCCAGCTCACCGGAGGGGGCCAGCACAGATACGCAGTATTTT
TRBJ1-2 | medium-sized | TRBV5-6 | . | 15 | CASSGEKTGTYGYTF | TGTGCCAGCAGCGGGGAGAAGACAGGCACTTATGGCTACACCTTC
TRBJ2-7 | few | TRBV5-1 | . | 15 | CASSFSGTLLWEQYF | TGCGCCAGCAGCTTCTCCGGGACACTCTTATGGGAGCAGTACTTC
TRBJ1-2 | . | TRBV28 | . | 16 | CASRLPRAGRSSGYTF | TGTGCCAGCAGACTTCCCCGGGCAGGGCGCTCCTCTGGCTACACCTTC
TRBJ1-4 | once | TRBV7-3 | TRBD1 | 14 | CASSSTGGYEKLFF | TGTGCCAGCAGTTCAACAGGGGGCTATGAAAAACTGTTTTTT
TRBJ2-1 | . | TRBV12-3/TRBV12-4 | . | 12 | CASSIFPYEQFF | TGTGCCAGCAGTATTTTCCCTTATGAGCAGTTCTTC
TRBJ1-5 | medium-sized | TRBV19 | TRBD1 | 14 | CASRTGDSNQPQHF | TGTGCCAGTAGGACAGGGGATAGCAATCAGCCCCAGCATTTT
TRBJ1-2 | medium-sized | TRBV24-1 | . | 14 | CATSDHDNNYGYTF | TGTGCCACCAGTGACCATGACAATAACTATGGCTACACCTTC
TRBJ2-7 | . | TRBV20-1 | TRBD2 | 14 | CSAGVAGLEAEQYF | TGCAGTGCGGGCGTGGCAGGACTAGAGGCCGAGCAGTACTTC
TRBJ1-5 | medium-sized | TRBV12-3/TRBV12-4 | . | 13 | CASSLASHQPQHF | TGTGCCAGCAGTTTGGCATCGCATCAGCCCCAGCATTTT
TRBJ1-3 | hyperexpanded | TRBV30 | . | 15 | CAWSGRGASGNTIYF | TGTGCCTGGAGTGGAAGGGGCGCATCTGGAAACACCATATATTTT
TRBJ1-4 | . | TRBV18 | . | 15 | CASSPRAGLDEKLFF | TGTGCCAGCTCACCTAGGGCAGGGTTGGATGAAAAACTGTTTTTT
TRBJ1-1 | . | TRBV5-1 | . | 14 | CASSSGQLNTEAFF | TGCGCCAGCAGCTCTGGACAGCTGAACACTGAAGCTTTCTTT
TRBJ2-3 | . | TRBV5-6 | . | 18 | CASSLAQQEVSSTDTQYF | TGTGCCAGCAGCTTGGCCCAACAGGAGGTAAGTAGCACAGATACGCAGTATTTT
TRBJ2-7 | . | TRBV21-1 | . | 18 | CASSKPGQNPPPTYEQYF | TGTGCCAGCAGCAAACCGGGGCAGAACCCCCCCCCGACTTACGAGCAGTACTTC
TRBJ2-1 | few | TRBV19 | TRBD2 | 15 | CASSILRGGSNEQFF | TGTGCCAGTAGTATTTTAAGGGGAGGGAGCAATGAGCAGTTCTTC
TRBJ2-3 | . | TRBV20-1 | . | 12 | CSAPMPPDTQYF | TGCAGTGCTCCCATGCCCCCAGATACGCAGTATTTT
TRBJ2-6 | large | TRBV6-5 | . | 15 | CASSPELGGANVLTF | TGTGCCAGCAGCCCGGAACTCGGGGGGGCCAACGTCCTGACTTTC
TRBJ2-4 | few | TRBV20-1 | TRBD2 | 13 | CSARFSGRNIQYF | TGCAGTGCTAGGTTCAGCGGGAGAAACATTCAGTACTTC
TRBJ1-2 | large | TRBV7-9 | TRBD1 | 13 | CASSFGQGNGYTF | TGTGCCAGCAGCTTCGGACAGGGAAATGGCTACACCTTC
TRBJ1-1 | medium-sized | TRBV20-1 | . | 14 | CSAREPGSGTEAFF | TGCAGTGCTAGAGAACCCGGATCCGGGACTGAAGCTTTCTTT
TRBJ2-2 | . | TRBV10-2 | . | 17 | CASSLIHRDGETGELFF | TGCGCCAGCAGCCTTATTCACAGGGATGGGGAGACCGGGGAGCTGTTTTTT
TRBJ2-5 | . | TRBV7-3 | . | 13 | CASSLGAGETQYF | TGTGCCAGCAGCTTGGGGGCCGGGGAGACCCAGTACTTC
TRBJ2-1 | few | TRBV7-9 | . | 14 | CASSFSLSRDEQFF | TGTGCCAGCAGCTTTAGCCTGTCGCGGGATGAGCAGTTCTTC
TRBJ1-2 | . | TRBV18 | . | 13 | CASSPNEEDGYTF | TGTGCCAGCTCACCAAACGAGGAGGATGGCTACACCTTC
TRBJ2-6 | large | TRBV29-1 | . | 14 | CSVAEGAGANVLTF | TGCAGCGTCGCAGAGGGAGCTGGGGCCAACGTCCTGACTTTC
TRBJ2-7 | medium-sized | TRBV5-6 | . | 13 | CASSWGTPGEQYF | TGTGCCAGCAGCTGGGGGACACCGGGTGAGCAGTACTTC
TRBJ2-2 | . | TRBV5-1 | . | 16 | CASSPAGRVDTGELFF | TGCGCCAGCAGCCCGGCCGGACGGGTCGACACCGGGGAGCTGTTTTTT
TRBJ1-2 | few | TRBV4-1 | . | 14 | CATQGFGVNYGYTF | TGCGCCACACAGGGATTTGGGGTAAACTATGGCTACACCTTC
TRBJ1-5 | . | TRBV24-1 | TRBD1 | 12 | CATGGQNQPQHF | TGTGCCACCGGGGGACAGAATCAGCCCCAGCATTTT
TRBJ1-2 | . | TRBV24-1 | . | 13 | CATSVSGNYGYTF | TGTGCCACCAGTGTCTCGGGGAACTATGGCTACACCTTC
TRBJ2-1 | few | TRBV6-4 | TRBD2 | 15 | CASSHELAGVNEQFF | TGTGCCAGCAGTCATGAACTAGCGGGAGTCAATGAGCAGTTCTTC
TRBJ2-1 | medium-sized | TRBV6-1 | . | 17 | CASEPGRRGRSYNEQFF | TGTGCCAGCGAGCCTGGGAGACGGGGTCGCTCCTACAATGAGCAGTTCTTC
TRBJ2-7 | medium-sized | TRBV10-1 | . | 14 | CASSESTTAYEQYF | TGCGCCAGCAGTGAGTCTACGACAGCCTACGAGCAGTACTTC
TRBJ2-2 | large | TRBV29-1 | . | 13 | CSVERTSAGELFF | TGCAGCGTAGAAAGGACAAGCGCCGGGGAGCTGTTTTTT
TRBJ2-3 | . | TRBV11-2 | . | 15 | CASSSQKASTDTQYF | TGTGCCAGCAGCTCTCAGAAAGCTAGCACAGATACGCAGTATTTT
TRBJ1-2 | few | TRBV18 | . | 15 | CASSPGQPGEYGYTF | TGTGCCAGCTCACCAGGGCAGCCGGGGGAATATGGCTACACCTTC
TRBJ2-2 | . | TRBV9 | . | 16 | CASSVPGSVNTGELFF | TGTGCCAGCAGCGTACCCGGGTCAGTTAACACCGGGGAGCTGTTTTTT
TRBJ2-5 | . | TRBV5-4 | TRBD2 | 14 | CASSLGGGKETQYF | TGTGCCAGCAGCCTGGGGGGAGGGAAGGAGACCCAGTACTTC
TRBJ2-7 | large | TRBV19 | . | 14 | CASSSKTQGTEQYF | TGTGCCAGTAGTTCCAAAACCCAGGGGACCGAGCAGTACTTC
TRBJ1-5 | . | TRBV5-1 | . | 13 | CASSPEGDQPQHF | TGCGCCAGCAGCCCCGAGGGGGATCAGCCCCAGCATTTT
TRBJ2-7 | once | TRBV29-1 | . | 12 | CSTGDSFYEQYF | TGCAGCACTGGAGACAGTTTCTACGAGCAGTACTTC
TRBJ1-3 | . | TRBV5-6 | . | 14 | CASSSSGPGNTIYF | TGTGCCAGCAGCTCCTCGGGGCCGGGAAACACCATATATTTT
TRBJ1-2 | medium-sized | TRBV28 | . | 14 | CASTRTDLNYGYTF | TGTGCCAGCACACGGACGGACCTTAACTATGGCTACACCTTC